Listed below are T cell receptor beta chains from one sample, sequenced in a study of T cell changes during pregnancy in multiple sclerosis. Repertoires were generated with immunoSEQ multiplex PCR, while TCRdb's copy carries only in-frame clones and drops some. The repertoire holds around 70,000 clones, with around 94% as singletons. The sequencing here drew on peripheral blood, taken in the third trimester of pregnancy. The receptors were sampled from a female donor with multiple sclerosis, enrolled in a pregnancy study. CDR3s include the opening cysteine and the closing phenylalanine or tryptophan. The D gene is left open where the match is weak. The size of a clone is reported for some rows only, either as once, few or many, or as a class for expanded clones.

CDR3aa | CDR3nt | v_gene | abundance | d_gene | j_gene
CAWSVLAGDTQYF | TGTGCCTGGAGTGTCCTAGCCGGGGATACGCAGTATTTT | TRBV30 | - | - | TRBJ2-3
CASSQDIIQTEAFF | TGCGCCAGCAGCCAAGATATAATCCAGACTGAAGCTTTCTTT | TRBV4-3 | - | - | TRBJ1-1
CASSGFAGFDGYTF | TGTGCCAGCAGCGGCTTCGCTGGTTTCGATGGCTACACCTTC | TRBV5-6 | - | - | TRBJ1-2
CASSIPGATNEKLFF | TGTGCCAGCAGTATTCCAGGGGCAACTAATGAAAAACTGTTTTTT | TRBV2 | once | - | TRBJ1-4
CASSPMGHSGSPLHF | TGTGCCAGCAGCCCAATGGGACATTCGGGGTCACCCCTCCACTTT | TRBV25-1 | - | - | TRBJ1-6
CASSLGTAALATNEKLFF | TGTGCCAGCAGCTTAGGAACGGCGGCACTTGCAACTAATGAAAAACTGTTTTTT | TRBV7-9 | once | - | TRBJ1-4
CASSQAPAATNEKLFF | TGCGCCAGCAGCCAGGCCCCGGCGGCAACTAATGAAAAACTGTTTTTT | TRBV4-3 | - | - | TRBJ1-4
CASQFSSGTEAFF | TGTGCCAGCCAGTTCTCGTCAGGCACTGAAGCTTTCTTT | TRBV19 | few | - | TRBJ1-1
CASRQGALPYGYTF | TGTGCCAGCAGGCAGGGGGCGCTCCCCTATGGCTACACCTTC | TRBV21-1 | - | - | TRBJ1-2
CASSLEGQGGTEAFF | TGTGCCAGCAGCTTAGAGGGACAGGGGGGTACTGAAGCTTTCTTT | TRBV7-9 | - | TRBD1 | TRBJ1-1
CASSVRGAGVSKTQYF | TGTGCCAGCAGCGTGCGGGGAGCGGGGGTCTCGAAGACCCAGTACTTC | TRBV5-4 | - | TRBD2 | TRBJ2-5
CASSLGGARGYTF | TGTGCCAGCAGCTTAGGTGGGGCAAGGGGCTACACCTTC | TRBV11-2 | - | - | TRBJ1-2
CASSLDPGAGQPQHF | TGCGCCAGCAGCTTGGACCCCGGAGCGGGTCAGCCCCAGCATTTT | TRBV5-1 | - | - | TRBJ1-5
CASSNGGIQYF | TGTGCCAGCAGCAACGGAGGGATTCAGTACTTC | TRBV6-5 | - | - | TRBJ2-4
CASRRGRGYGYTF | TGTGCCAGCAGGAGGGGCAGGGGTTATGGCTACACCTTC | TRBV25-1 | - | - | TRBJ1-2
CASSRPLGGGTDTQYF | TGTGCCAGCTCACGACCCCTGGGCGGGGGCACAGATACGCAGTATTTT | TRBV18 | - | - | TRBJ2-3
CASSARDRSSYEQYF | TGTGCCAGCAGCGCCCGGGACAGGAGCTCCTACGAGCAGTACTTC | TRBV7-2 | once | TRBD1 | TRBJ2-7
CASSYGTGVTDGYTF | TGTGCCAGCAGTTACGGAACAGGGGTAACGGATGGCTACACCTTC | TRBV6-5 | once | TRBD1 | TRBJ1-2
CASSLAAEAFF | TGTGCCAGCAGCTTAGCGGCTGAAGCTTTCTTT | TRBV13 | - | - | TRBJ1-1
CASSLGRGQPQHF | TGTGCCAGCAGCTTAGGCCGGGGGCAGCCCCAGCATTTT | TRBV13 | - | - | TRBJ1-5
CAWTGGNYGYTF | TGTGCCTGGACAGGGGGAAACTATGGCTACACCTTC | TRBV30 | - | TRBD1 | TRBJ1-2
CASSFQGENTIYF | TGTGCCAGCAGCTTCCAGGGGGAAAACACCATATATTTT | TRBV5-4 | - | TRBD1 | TRBJ1-3
CASSLVGQKSTDTQYF | TGTGCCAGCAGCTTAGTAGGACAGAAGAGCACAGATACGCAGTATTTT | TRBV7-2 | - | - | TRBJ2-3
CASSFTGYEQYF | TGCGCCAGCAGCTTTACGGGTTACGAGCAGTACTTC | TRBV5-1 | - | - | TRBJ2-7
CASSRGLAGPSTDTQYF | TGTGCCAGCAGCCGTGGACTAGCGGGGCCGAGCACAGATACGCAGTATTTT | TRBV11-2 | - | TRBD2 | TRBJ2-3
CASRLRGEAFF | TGTGCCAGCAGGTTGAGGGGTGAAGCTTTCTTT | TRBV5-6 | - | - | TRBJ1-1
CAGGQNTGELFF | TGTGCCGGGGGACAAAACACCGGGGAGCTGTTTTTT | TRBV19 | - | - | TRBJ2-2
CASSLVVERGNSPLHF | TGTGCCAGCAGCTTAGTTGTAGAGAGGGGGAATTCACCCCTCCACTTT | TRBV11-2 | - | - | TRBJ1-6
CASSQGVVDGYTF | TGTGCCAGCAGCCAAGGTGTAGTGGATGGCTACACCTTC | TRBV4-2 | once | - | TRBJ1-2
CASSVYSGANVLTF | TGTGCCAGCAGCGTGTACTCTGGGGCCAACGTCCTGACTTTC | TRBV9 | - | - | TRBJ2-6
CSGQKGAGGNTIYF | TGCAGCGGCCAAAAAGGAGCGGGTGGAAACACCATATATTTT | TRBV29-1 | - | - | TRBJ1-3
CASSEMGGAQETQYF | TGTGCCAGCAGTGAGATGGGGGGGGCTCAAGAGACCCAGTACTTC | TRBV6-1 | - | - | TRBJ2-5
CASLRGDGNQPQHF | TGTGCCAGCCTAAGGGGTGATGGCAATCAGCCCCAGCATTTT | TRBV19 | - | - | TRBJ1-5
CAWSLLSSPLHF | TGTGCCTGGAGTCTTTTGAGTTCACCCCTCCACTTT | TRBV30 | - | - | TRBJ1-6
CASSSDRGTAYEQYF | TGTGCCAGCAGTTCAGACAGGGGGACGGCCTACGAGCAGTACTTC | TRBV6-5 | - | TRBD1 | TRBJ2-7
CASTPWNLARELFF | TGTGCCAGCACCCCCTGGAACCTAGCCCGGGAGCTGTTTTTT | TRBV5-6 | - | - | TRBJ2-2
CASSGRWGGGETQYF | TGTGCCAGCAGCGGGCGGTGGGGGGGCGGAGAGACCCAGTACTTC | TRBV7-2 | once | - | TRBJ2-5
CAWSVKGLGAYEQFF | TGTGCCTGGAGTGTTAAGGGACTAGGGGCCTATGAGCAGTTCTTC | TRBV30 | few | TRBD2 | TRBJ2-1
CASSSRRVAGANVLTF | TGTGCCAGCAGCTCCCGCCGGGTTGCTGGGGCCAACGTCCTGACTTTC | TRBV9 | - | - | TRBJ2-6
CAIRQGLNTGELFF | TGTGCCATAAGACAGGGCCTTAACACCGGGGAGCTGTTTTTT | TRBV10-3 | - | TRBD1 | TRBJ2-2
CASSLGGPGTGELFF | TGTGCCAGCAGCTTGGGGGGGCCGGGCACCGGGGAGCTGTTTTTT | TRBV5-4 | - | - | TRBJ2-2
CASSLQRGWLEQFF | TGTGCCAGCAGTTTACAGCGGGGGTGGCTCGAGCAGTTCTTC | TRBV28 | - | TRBD2 | TRBJ2-1
CASSFLRGAGYTF | TGTGCCAGCAGCTTCCTCCGGGGGGCGGGCTACACCTTC | TRBV7-6 | - | - | TRBJ1-2
CASSASPGLAEQYF | TGTGCCAGCAGCGCCTCTCCGGGACTAGCCGAGCAGTACTTC | TRBV7-2 | - | TRBD2 | TRBJ2-7
CASSWGGGKGYGYTF | TGTGCCAGCAGCTGGGGAGGGGGGAAGGGCTATGGCTACACCTTC | TRBV7-9 | - | - | TRBJ1-2
CASSFLGQVQYF | TGTGCCAGTAGTTTCCTAGGACAGGTTCAGTACTTC | TRBV19 | - | TRBD1 | TRBJ2-7
CASRGTGADNSPLHF | TGTGCCAGCAGGGGTACAGGGGCCGATAATTCACCCCTCCACTTT | TRBV2 | - | TRBD1 | TRBJ1-6
CAWNARKTQYF | TGTGCCTGGAATGCGCGGAAGACCCAGTACTTC | TRBV30 | - | - | TRBJ2-5
CASNSGNYGYTF | TGTGCCAGCAATAGCGGGAACTATGGCTACACCTTC | TRBV28 | - | - | TRBJ1-2
CASSMRGAPTGELFF | TGTGCCAGCAGTATGCGGGGGGCCCCCACCGGGGAGCTGTTTTTT | TRBV7-3 | - | TRBD2 | TRBJ2-2
CASGPGAPSNTGELFF | TGTGCCAGTGGGCCGGGAGCGCCCTCTAACACCGGGGAGCTGTTTTTT | TRBV19 | - | - | TRBJ2-2